This paragraph reports one T cell receptor beta chain. The sample originates from a study of blood T cell repertoires in COVID-19. The data were produced by immunoSEQ multiplex PCR, yet TCRdb's version contains in-frame clones alone and is incomplete. Found here are a few hundred thousand clones, 75% to 90% of them singletons; the top ten hold about 2.2%. The V segment lost 6 bases and the J segment 6 bases; nucleotides outside the gene matches: 4. CDR3 length: 12 residues. CDR1 and CDR2 (germline): MDHEN, SYDVKM. The TCR comes from a young woman who had recovered from COVID-19. The source material was PBMCs or T cells enriched from blood (not recorded which). The rearrangement links TRBV28 to TRBJ2-7, with 8 nucleotides matching TRBD1. The chain's CDR3 is CASSQGAGEQYF. For the CDR3, the DNA is TGTGCCAGCAGCCAGGGGGCTGGCGAGCAGTACTTC.